The clone carrying this T cell receptor beta chain was seen a few times. Its antigen is not identified. Every sorted population was more than 95% pure. The data originate from a study of beta chain features in type 1 diabetes. About the research overall: Sorted cells from all samples, numbering 107,917,701, were examined.

All of the isolated RNA was reverse transcribed, so expressed TCRB transcripts were sequenced. Sequenced by immunoSEQ multiplex PCR; TCRdb stores in-frame clones only, minus some. The table records hundreds of thousands of clones, about an eighth of them present only once. V trimming: 4 bases; J trimming: 2 bases; junction bases outside the gene matches: 7. Germline-derived CDR1 and CDR2 are SGHNT and YYREEE (reference sequence). The CDR3 is made up of 15 amino acids. The study's findings and limits: The analysis here could not establish whether HLA type shapes TCRB rearrangement. Lower insertion and higher deletion counts appeared at VDJ junctions in type 1 diabetes patients. TCRB CDR3 length was moderately but significantly reduced in all four CD4+ subsets of Type 1 diabetes patients.

The rearrangement joins TRBV5-4 to TRBJ2-7; TRBD1 agrees at 9 bases. The origin of this receptor is a man aged 18 to 30 with type 1 diabetes. The material sequenced was naive CD4+ T cells from blood. The CDR3 sequence is CASSQLRTGAYEQYF. In nucleotides, the CDR3 is TGTGCCAGCAGCCAATTAAGGACAGGGGCCTACGAGCAGTACTTC. The full variable domain, its missing parts supplied by reference TRBV5-4 and TRBJ2-7, is ETGVTQSPTHLIKTRGQQVTLRCSSQSGHNTVSWYQQALGQGPQFIFQYYREEENGRGNFPPRFSGLQFPNYSSELNVNALELDDSALYLCASSQLRTGAYEQYFGPGTRLTVT.